The entry below gives a single TCR beta chain sequence along with its context. Its antigen remains unknown. The template was genomic DNA from peripheral blood, not RNA. This entry belongs to a study of T cell repertoires in aging, cancer and after chemotherapy. V gave up 5 bases and J gave up 3 bases, with 11 bases separating them. The CDR3 has 12 residues. CDR1 is DFQATT and CDR2 is SNEGSKA in the germline V gene (reference sequence). TRB rearrangements spanning V, D and J were amplified using mixed TRB-A/B primers. MiXCR, run by TCRdb on the multiplex PCR reads, gives a single entry per CDR3 protein. The sample lists about 2,000 distinct CDR3 sequences, roughly a quarter seen once, with about 15% in the top ten. Study conclusions and caveats: In cancer patients, declining TCR diversity with age involved lost richness and lost evenness.

This TCR derives from a human donor with a solid tumor. The sample consisted of blood. V gene TRBV20-1 combines with J gene TRBJ2-7; unclear D gene. The CDR3 is CSAPSTDYEQYF. The CDR3 DNA is TGCAGTGCTCCCTCTACAGACTACGAGCAGTACTTC.